There are many counts of the clone carrying this T cell receptor (beta chain). Its antigen is not known. The record originates from a study of radiation and T cells in renal cell carcinoma. Time point in this sample: blood 4 weeks post-SBRT, at nephrectomy. The sample's treatment: 15 Gy SBRT to primary tumor, nephrectomy 4 weeks later. Nephrectomy followed 15 Gy stereotactic body radiation by 4 weeks. TCRdb's copy holds only in-frame clones and misses some; the assay was immunoSEQ multiplex PCR. In the table there are 60,000 to 95,000 clones, approximately 82% of which are singletons. The V and J ends lost 5 bases and 4 bases respectively, with 12 bases between them. Germline lookup yields CDR1 PRHDT and CDR2 FYEKMQ (reference sequence). The CDR3 consists of 14 residues. Study observations and caveats: In blood, top tumor clones expanded by 2 weeks, shrinking by 4.

V usage is TRBV13 and J usage is TRBJ1-5; the D gene is possibly TRBD1 (5 bases). This receptor was identified in an older woman with renal cell carcinoma. Sample: blood, taken from a patient whose treatment included radiotherapy and nephrectomy. The CDR3 sequence is CASSQEGDNQPQHF. CDR3 sequence (DNA): TGTGCCAGCAGCCAAGAAGGGGATAATCAGCCCCAGCATTTT.